Listed below are T cell receptor beta chains from one sample, sequenced in a study of T-cell reconstitution after alpha-beta-depleted transplantation in children. TCRdb processed the PCR reads anew with MiXCR; each CDR3 protein has one entry. The profile shows 750,000 to 950,000 distinct CDR3 sequences, 15% to 20% of them singletons. The sample in question was PBMCs, mostly from graft donor cells, obtained 360 days after TCRalphabeta/CD19-depleted stem cell transplant. The receptors shown here come from a male patient between 10 and 17 years old who had a stem cell transplant for acute lymphoblastic leukemia, so the T cells may come from the graft donor. The CDR3 runs from the conserved cysteine through the conserved F or W. Clone sizes are given selectively: once, few, many, or a class where the clone is expanded.

v_call: TRBV15
clone_size: few
j_call: TRBJ2-5
cdr3_aa: CATSGGQRGETQYF

v_call: TRBV5-1
clone_size: .
j_call: TRBJ2-4
cdr3_aa: CASSWGDSKNIQYF

v_call: TRBV13
clone_size: .
j_call: TRBJ1-2
cdr3_aa: CASSLLQGWYGYTF

v_call: TRBV29-1
clone_size: .
j_call: TRBJ1-5
cdr3_aa: CSVGSAGGQPQHF

v_call: TRBV7-9
clone_size: .
j_call: TRBJ1-1
cdr3_aa: CASSPVGGKGSEAFF

v_call: TRBV29-1
clone_size: few
j_call: TRBJ2-5
cdr3_aa: CSVESGRAGETQYF

v_call: TRBV11-3
clone_size: few
j_call: TRBJ2-5
cdr3_aa: CASSLFQQETQYF

v_call: TRBV24-1
clone_size: few
j_call: TRBJ2-5
cdr3_aa: CATSARTGQETQYF

v_call: TRBV5-1
clone_size: .
j_call: TRBJ2-7
cdr3_aa: CASSFAQGAFEQYF

v_call: TRBV5-1
clone_size: few
j_call: TRBJ2-7
cdr3_aa: CASSPGLAGSNSYEQYF

v_call: TRBV12-3/TRBV12-4
clone_size: .
j_call: TRBJ1-1
cdr3_aa: CASGEGITEAFF

v_call: TRBV7-5
clone_size: few
j_call: TRBJ2-3
cdr3_aa: CISVPEAKPSGNRGPSTDTQYF

v_call: TRBV12-3/TRBV12-4
clone_size: .
j_call: TRBJ2-7
cdr3_aa: CASSPSGSVYEQYF

v_call: TRBV10-3
clone_size: many
j_call: TRBJ1-5
cdr3_aa: CAIGEGPGQGNNQPQHF

v_call: TRBV27
clone_size: .
j_call: TRBJ2-1
cdr3_aa: CASSPSVRNEQFF

v_call: TRBV7-3
clone_size: .
j_call: TRBJ2-6
cdr3_aa: CASSQDRVGANVLTF

v_call: TRBV11-2
clone_size: .
j_call: TRBJ2-5
cdr3_aa: CASSRITSGSETQYF

v_call: TRBV15
clone_size: few
j_call: TRBJ2-1
cdr3_aa: CATSTGGTSRLNEQFF

v_call: TRBV11-3
clone_size: many
j_call: TRBJ2-3
cdr3_aa: CASTVRTSGRTTTDTQYF

v_call: TRBV9
clone_size: many
j_call: TRBJ2-1
cdr3_aa: CASSPNQGEQFF

v_call: TRBV29-1
clone_size: .
j_call: TRBJ2-2
cdr3_aa: CSVDPQGSNTGELFF

v_call: TRBV18
clone_size: .
j_call: TRBJ2-1
cdr3_aa: CASSRRRGVTYNEQFF

v_call: TRBV9
clone_size: .
j_call: TRBJ1-5
cdr3_aa: CASSVEGGLNQPQHF

v_call: TRBV7-9
clone_size: few
j_call: TRBJ2-5
cdr3_aa: CASSLSIGPKTQYF

v_call: TRBV15
clone_size: .
j_call: TRBJ2-7
cdr3_aa: CATSLTSGNEQYF

v_call: TRBV12-5
clone_size: few
j_call: TRBJ2-1
cdr3_aa: CASGLVLQGTTNEQFF

v_call: TRBV18
clone_size: few
j_call: TRBJ2-1
cdr3_aa: CASSPRLPVDNEQFF

v_call: TRBV11-1
clone_size: .
j_call: TRBJ1-4
cdr3_aa: CASCFWGTEKLFF

v_call: TRBV29-1
clone_size: few
j_call: TRBJ2-1
cdr3_aa: CSVEGTSGADNEQFF

v_call: TRBV5-1
clone_size: few
j_call: TRBJ2-5
cdr3_aa: CASRPGQSFLYF

v_call: TRBV9
clone_size: few
j_call: TRBJ1-3
cdr3_aa: CASSVKLGHYSGNTIYF

v_call: TRBV7-3
clone_size: few
j_call: TRBJ2-3
cdr3_aa: CASSRNPSGSTDTQYF

v_call: TRBV29-1
clone_size: few
j_call: TRBJ2-1
cdr3_aa: CSVEDRNGNEQFF

v_call: TRBV12-3/TRBV12-4
clone_size: many
j_call: TRBJ2-7
cdr3_aa: CASSLLGRSGATYEQYF

v_call: TRBV21-1
clone_size: .
j_call: TRBJ1-5
cdr3_aa: CASSKGVKWNSNQPQHF

v_call: TRBV10-3
clone_size: .
j_call: TRBJ1-2
cdr3_aa: CAISADMTNYGYTF

v_call: TRBV18
clone_size: few
j_call: TRBJ2-1
cdr3_aa: CASSRSGTLYNEQFF

v_call: TRBV7-2
clone_size: many
j_call: TRBJ2-2
cdr3_aa: CASSLAVLTGELFF

v_call: TRBV4-1
clone_size: many
j_call: TRBJ2-5
cdr3_aa: CASSQGTSSVETQYF

v_call: TRBV12-3/TRBV12-4
clone_size: few
j_call: TRBJ2-7
cdr3_aa: CASSNRDEGSYEQYF

v_call: TRBV18
clone_size: .
j_call: TRBJ2-3
cdr3_aa: CASSALDSHTDTQYF

v_call: TRBV4-1
clone_size: few
j_call: TRBJ1-6
cdr3_aa: CASSQAGGGQYNSPLHF

v_call: TRBV5-1
clone_size: many
j_call: TRBJ1-2
cdr3_aa: CASSTGQGRNYGYTF

v_call: TRBV19
clone_size: many
j_call: TRBJ2-3
cdr3_aa: CASSRRGSTDTQYF

v_call: TRBV6-1
clone_size: .
j_call: TRBJ2-2
cdr3_aa: CASSKLVPGELFF

v_call: TRBV12-3/TRBV12-4
clone_size: many
j_call: TRBJ1-6
cdr3_aa: CASSFGQGYGNSPLHF

v_call: TRBV29-1
clone_size: many
j_call: TRBJ2-1
cdr3_aa: CSVDRTNEQFF

v_call: TRBV29-1
clone_size: .
j_call: TRBJ2-1
cdr3_aa: CSVAARSSYNEQFF

v_call: TRBV20-1
clone_size: .
j_call: TRBJ2-2
cdr3_aa: CSARDQWTPHRGELFF

v_call: TRBV5-6
clone_size: once
j_call: TRBJ2-1
cdr3_aa: CASSKLTSGTYNEQFF

v_call: TRBV6-1
clone_size: few
j_call: TRBJ2-3
cdr3_aa: CASSLSVVRTDTQYF

v_call: TRBV3-1
clone_size: .
j_call: TRBJ2-1
cdr3_aa: CASSLGGRGSSYNEQFF

v_call: TRBV9
clone_size: .
j_call: TRBJ2-1
cdr3_aa: CASSVGGQTYNEQFF